These 19 T cell receptor beta chains originate from one sample sequenced in a study of cytomegalovirus exposure and HLA in healthy donors. The PCR contained 60 Vbeta and 13 Jbeta primers. Sequencing used immunoSEQ multiplex PCR; TCRdb keeps in-frame clones, though not all of them. The sample yields about 90,000 clones, less than 75% seen once. The sequenced sample was PBMCs. The receptors shown here come from a woman aged 25 to 39 in good health and CMV-seropositive.

The chain recombines TRBV27 with TRBJ2-7; D unclear. The CDR3 contains 10 residues. Trimming stripped 4 bases from V and 6 bases from J, with 4 bases between. From germline, CDR1 is MNHEY and CDR2 SMNVEV (reference sequence). The DNA for the CDR3 is TGTGCCAGCAGTTCTCGCGAGCAGTACTTC. Translation gives CASSSREQYF.

The V gene is TRBV28, the J gene TRBJ2-7, with TRBD2 identical over 9 bases. Trimming took 6 bases from V and 0 from J; bases not matched to a gene: 3. The CDR3 contains 14 residues. Germline V CDR1 and CDR2: MDHEN, SYDVKM. The CDR3 spells CASRLAGSSYEQYF. Here the CDR3 DNA reads TGTGCCAGCAGGCTAGCGGGGAGCTCCTACGAGCAGTACTTC.

V usage is TRBV5-1 and J usage is TRBJ2-5; 9 nucleotides align to TRBD1. The CDR3 covers 15 residues. V was clipped by 0 bases and J by 5 bases; unmatched bases: 5. Germline lookup yields CDR1 SGHRS and CDR2 YFSETQ. CDR3 nucleotide sequence: TGCGCCAGCAGCTTGGCACAGGGGGCTTGGGAGACCCAGTACTTC. Its translation: CASSLAQGAWETQYF.

V and J are TRBV6-6 and TRBJ1-5; 10 nucleotides agree with TRBD1. The CDR3 covers 15 residues. V shed 5 bases and J 4 bases; nucleotides not matched to a gene: 5. Germline V gives CDR1 MNHNY, CDR2 SVGAGI (reference sequence). Here the CDR3 DNA reads TGTGCCAGCAGTCTGGGACAGGGGAGGAATCAGCCCCAGCATTTT. Translated: CASSLGQGRNQPQHF.

The gene calls are TRBV7-8 and TRBJ1-2, with TRBD1 identical over 9 bases. The CDR3 consists of 14 residues. Germline V gene lookup returns CDR1 SGHVS and CDR2 FQNEAQ. The V gene end was trimmed by 2 bases and the J gene end by 6 bases; junction bases not matched to a gene: 4. CDR3 region: CASSLSDRGDGYTF. As DNA, the CDR3 is TGTGCCAGCAGCTTATCCGACAGGGGGGATGGCTACACCTTC.

The chain carries TRBV7-3 and TRBJ2-7; 14 positions match TRBD2. V shed 6 bases and J 2 bases; nucleotides not matched to a gene: 3. The CDR3 loop spans 15 amino acids. Germline V lookup: CDR1 SGHTA, CDR2 FQGTGA. The CDR3 nucleotides are TGTGCCAGCAGGCTGACTAGCGGGGGGGCCTACGAGCAGTACTTC. Its translation: CASRLTSGGAYEQYF. The full variable domain, completed using reference TRBV7-3 and TRBJ2-7, is GAGVSQTPSNKVTEKGKYVELRCDPISGHTALYWYRQSLGQGPEFLIYFQGTGAADDSGLPNDRFFAVRPEGSVSTLKIQRTERGDSAVYLCASRLTSGGAYEQYFGPGTRLTVT.

The genes are TRBV4-1 and TRBJ1-6; 9 nucleotides line up with TRBD1. The germline CDR1 and CDR2 sequences are MGHRA and YSYEKL. CDR3 size: 18 residues. Trimming took 0 bases from V and 6 from J; bases not matched to a gene: 9. CDR3 sequence: CASSQEMVLGQGNSPLHF. As DNA, the CDR3 is TGCGCCAGCAGCCAAGAAATGGTCCTGGGACAGGGTAATTCACCCCTCCACTTT.

CDR3 protein: CAWSVEGQGAEQYF. Written as DNA, the CDR3 is TGTGCCTGGAGTGTCGAGGGACAGGGTGCCGAGCAGTACTTC. The V gene is TRBV30, the J gene TRBJ2-5, with 9 bases lining up with TRBD1. The assigned J gene may be wrong: the sequence end matches TRBJ2-7 better. The CDR3 is made up of 14 amino acids. Germline V CDR1 and CDR2: GTSNPN, SVGIG (reference sequence).

For the CDR3, the DNA is TGTGCCAGCAGCTCACCGACAGGGAACACTGAAGCTTTCTTT. It encodes CASSSPTGNTEAFF. The chain joins TRBV5-6 to TRBJ1-1; the D gene is possibly TRBD1 (6 bases). V was pared by 3 bases and J by 1 base, with 10 bases between. The CDR3 spans 14 residues. CDR1 is SGHDT and CDR2 is YYEEEE in the germline V gene.

V is TRBV19 and J is TRBJ1-1; D is perhaps TRBD1 (5 bases). This CDR3 contains 13 residues. The V end lost 7 bases, the J end lost 10 bases, and 19 bases lay between the germline ends. Germline V gene sequence: CDR1 LNHDA, CDR2 SQIVND (reference sequence). Written as DNA, the CDR3 is TGTGCCAGTAAAAATATTTGGGGCCCTAGAGCTTTCTTT. This sequence encodes CASKNIWGPRAFF.

V is TRBV18 and J is TRBJ1-2; D remains ambiguous. The ends were cut back, 2 bases at V and 2 bases at J, with 12 bases in the middle. Germline CDR1 is KGHSH and CDR2 is LQKENI. This CDR3 spans 15 amino acids. Here the CDR3 reads CASSPSTGSNYGYTF. CDR3 nucleotides: TGTGCCAGCTCACCAAGCACGGGGAGCAACTATGGCTACACCTTC.

This clone was recorded a few times. This chain links TRBV11-3 with TRBJ1-4, with 9 nucleotides matching TRBD1. Unmatched junction bases numbered 4, after V lost 5 bases and J lost 6 bases. The CDR3 sequence is 14 residues long. CDR1 is SGHNT and CDR2 is YENEEA in the germline V gene. The CDR3 DNA reads as TGTGCCAGCAGCGGGTGGACAGGGGATGAAAAACTGTTTTTT. Encoded protein: CASSGWTGDEKLFF. Full variable domain (remainder filled in from reference TRBV11-3 and TRBJ1-4): EAGVVQSPRYKIIEKKQPVAFWCNPISGHNTLYWYLQNLGQGPELLIRYENEEAVDDSQLPKDRFSAERLKGVDSTLKIQPAELGDSAVYLCASSGWTGDEKLFFGSGTQLSVL.

The J gene is TRBJ1-1, the V gene TRBV6-5; a weak D match, TRBD1 (5 bases). The CDR3 runs to 15 residues. Trimming pared 2 bases from V and 1 base from J, leaving 11 bases between. Per germline, CDR1 MNHEY and CDR2 SVGAGI. The CDR3: CASSYRGLTNTEAFF. Here the CDR3 DNA reads TGTGCCAGCAGTTACCGGGGACTGACGAACACTGAAGCTTTCTTT.

V usage is TRBV10-2 and J usage is TRBJ2-7, with 11 nucleotides matching TRBD1. Trimming removed 5 bases from V and 3 bases from J; junction bases left unmatched: 6. Germline V gene lookup returns CDR1 WSHSY and CDR2 SAAADI. This CDR3 is 15 amino acids long. The CDR3 region has the DNA TGCGCCAGCAGTTTGGTGGGACAGGGGGTCTACGAGCAGTACTTC. Its translation is CASSLVGQGVYEQYF.

J is TRBJ1-5 and V is TRBV6-1; D unclear. CDR1 and CDR2 (germline): MNHNS, SASEGT. The ends were cut back, 1 base at V and 2 bases at J, with 12 bases in the middle. The CDR3 spans 16 residues. As DNA, the CDR3 is TGTGCCAGCAGTGAAGTGGCAGGTTTAGGCAATCAGCCCCAGCATTTT. Protein sequence: CASSEVAGLGNQPQHF.

The V call is TRBV20-1, the J call TRBJ2-7; tentatively, D is TRBD1 (6 bases). Trimming pared 7 bases from V and 2 bases from J, leaving 9 bases between. This CDR3 spans 11 amino acids. CDR1 and CDR2 (germline): DFQATT, SNEGSKA (reference sequence). The CDR3 loop is CSVQGPYEQYF. DNA of the CDR3: TGCAGTGTACAGGGACCCTACGAGCAGTACTTC.

This rearrangement joins TRBV28 to TRBJ1-1; perhaps TRBD1 as D (6 bases). The length of the CDR3 is 12 residues. Germline assignment: CDR1 MDHEN and CDR2 SYDVKM. V gave up 3 bases and J gave up 6 bases, with 8 bases separating them. CDR3 amino acids: CASSLAGAEAFF. The DNA of the CDR3 is TGTGCCAGCAGTTTGGCAGGGGCTGAAGCTTTCTTT. The variable domain in full, with the rest retrieved from reference TRBV28 and TRBJ1-1, is DVKVTQSSRYLVKRTGEKVFLECVQDMDHENMFWYRQDPGLGLRLIYFSYDVKMKEKGDIPEGYSVSREKKERFSLILESASTNQTSMYLCASSLAGAEAFFGQGTRLTVV.

The J gene is TRBJ2-5, the V gene TRBV18; weak D call: TRBD1 (6 bases). The CDR3 totals 15 residues. Trimming cost V 2 bases and J 5 bases, with 15 bases left between them. In germline, CDR1 is KGHSH, CDR2 LQKENI. The CDR3, as DNA: TGTGCCAGCTCACCATATAAAGGACAGCGGGAGACCCAGTACTTC. Protein: CASSPYKGQRETQYF.

The chain is built from TRBV15 and TRBJ1-1; the D gene is possibly TRBD1 (5 bases). Between the trimmed V and J ends, which lost 4 bases and 6 bases, there was a span of 15 bases. This CDR3 has 14 residues. Germline CDR1 and CDR2: LNHNV and YYDKDF (reference sequence). CDR3: CATSKEAGGAEAFF. As DNA, the CDR3 is TGTGCCACCAGCAAAGAGGCAGGAGGGGCTGAAGCTTTCTTT.